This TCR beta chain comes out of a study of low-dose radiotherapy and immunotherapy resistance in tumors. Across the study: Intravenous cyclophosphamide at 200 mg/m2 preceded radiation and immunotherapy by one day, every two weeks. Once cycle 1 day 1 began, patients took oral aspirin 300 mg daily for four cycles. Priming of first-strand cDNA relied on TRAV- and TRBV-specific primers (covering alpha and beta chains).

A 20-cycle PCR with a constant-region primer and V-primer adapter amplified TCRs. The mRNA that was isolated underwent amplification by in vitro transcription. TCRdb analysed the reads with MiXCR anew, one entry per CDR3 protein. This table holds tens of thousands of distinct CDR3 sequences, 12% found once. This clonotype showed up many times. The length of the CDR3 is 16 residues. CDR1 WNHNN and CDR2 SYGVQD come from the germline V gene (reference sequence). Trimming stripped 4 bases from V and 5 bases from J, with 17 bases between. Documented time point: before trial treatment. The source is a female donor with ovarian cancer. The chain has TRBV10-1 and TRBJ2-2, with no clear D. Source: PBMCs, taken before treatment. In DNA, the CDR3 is TGCGCCAGCAGTGCGTTCTTACCCACGAGGACCGGGGAGCTGTTTTTT. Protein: CASSAFLPTRTGELFF.